A single T cell receptor (beta chain) is shown here with its context. It lacks a known antigen. Per-nucleotide qualities are absent, and no much larger clonotype sits a single base away. This entry comes from a study of shared clonotypes between healthy human individuals (dated by TCRdb to between 2020 and 2021). At the level of the whole study: The cohort comprised a couple of women and a few men aged 18 to 49 years. For each donor, three plates each were used for CD4 naive and CD4 memory, two plates were used for CD8 naive, and one plate was used for CD8 memory. Blood TCR repertoires of four to six healthy adults were deeply sequenced to estimate repertoire size and the extent of clonotype sharing between individuals. Libraries were prepared and TCR repertoires were sequenced by different laboratories using diverse techniques, in order to increase sequencing depth and limit assay-specific biases. Per donor, leukapheresis produced somewhere between about 0.8 and 9.5 billion PBMCs. The study at large found these results: Sampling was restricted to blood, and TCR repertoires in tissue are likely to differ from TCR repertoires in blood. Because the study included only a small number of donors, the genetic and exposure-history diversity represented was limited. Clonotypes shared by all four sorted-subset donors showed higher generation probabilities than non-shared clonotypes. Across several donors, around 5% of naive CD4, roughly 3.5% of naive CD8, about 2.3% of memory CD4, and around 0.4% of memory CD8 clonotypes were shared. Incomplete sequencing was indicated by rarefaction of sorted-subset datasets, despite the large sequencing depth. Pairwise subsampling led to the expectation that sequencing depth would affect the degree of clonotype sharing among donors. Naive subsets generally had larger estimated clonotype richness than memory subsets did.

Donors were healthy HIV-negative adults with no recently reported acute infections or vaccinations. Every donor was a Caucasian adult living in Nashville, Tennessee, USA. CD4+ T cells were enriched by magnetic negative selection, after which naive cells were positively selected on CD45RA and the negative fraction was taken as the memory subset. Blood was obtained by leukapheresis, after which PBMCs were separated by Ficoll-Histopaque density gradient centrifugation and cryopreserved in liquid nitrogen vapor phase. Purity and quantity of every magnetically sorted T cell population were checked by analytical flow cytometry. From each sorted fraction, genomic DNA was isolated and quantified by UV absorbance on a Nanodrop 2000c. V is clipped by 4 bases and J by 2 bases, and the sequence between their germline boundaries is 15 bases long. Taken from cysteine to phenylalanine, the CDR3 has 15 residues. Kept here is only the CDR3 DNA, which spans 45 bases and is read in frame from base 1. From a lookup of the germline V gene, CDR1 and CDR2 are MNHNS and SASEGT.

Using the deep immunoSEQ assay, TCR CDR3 regions were amplified from genomic DNA by multiplex PCR. Extracted genomic DNA from each cell subset was distributed evenly across all wells of several immunoSEQ 96-well plates, and each plate was treated as a replicate. Each replicate PCR for sorted subsets received 150 to 250 ng genomic DNA, equal to about 29,000 T cell genomes. The purified libraries were quantified using a Qubit 3.0 fluorometer, sized with a Bioanalyzer 2100, and then quantified again using the KAPA Library Quantification kit. A separate single-read 150-cycle Illumina NextSeq 550 flow cell was used to sequence each immunoSEQ 96-well plate. Per the source publication's procedure: Because the immunoSEQ output included only junctional sequences and no quality scores, the filtering could not be the same as the filtering used for full-length reads. Sequences were annotated with PyIR, a Python wrapper for IgBLAST v1.9, using IMGT germline references to assign V/J genes and CDR3. Any read was removed if the V/J assignment was weak (E-value above 1e-6), the CDR3 was missing, or the read contained stop codons, out-of-frame junctions, or ambiguous translated residues. A V3J clonotype was defined by an identical inferred V gene, J gene, and CDR3 amino acid sequence. Percentage overlap between repertoires was computed as shared unique clonotypes divided by the size of the smaller repertoire. Repertoire richness was assessed with RTK rarefaction, the Chao1 estimator, and Recon v2.1 estimates of unobserved clonotypes. Generation probabilities were computed with OLGA for all TCRbeta clonotypes obtained by the gDNA method from several donors. What TCRdb holds here is the immuneACCESS table cut down to in-frame rearrangements. Part of the clones is not present; checked against another copy, under half of the missing clones reflect an unresolved V gene, and the others are unexplained. That table furnishes V, J and clone size, whereas the DNA furnished D and trimming. The sample yields about 1.4 million clones; 96% were counted once. The ten top clones hold more than 0.9% of the sample.

The sample taken for sequencing was naive CD4+ T cells sorted from blood. What this sample's cell subset or site label stands for: CD45RA+ positively selected. The clonotype comes from a man aged 25-40 years in good health. The receptor chain draws on TRBV6-1 and TRBJ2-7, with a weak D call of TRBD2 (5 bases match). The nucleotide sequence is given as TGTGCCAGCAGTGCATCCAGCGGAAAAACCTACGAGCAGTACTTC. Translated, it gives CASSASSGKTYEQYF.